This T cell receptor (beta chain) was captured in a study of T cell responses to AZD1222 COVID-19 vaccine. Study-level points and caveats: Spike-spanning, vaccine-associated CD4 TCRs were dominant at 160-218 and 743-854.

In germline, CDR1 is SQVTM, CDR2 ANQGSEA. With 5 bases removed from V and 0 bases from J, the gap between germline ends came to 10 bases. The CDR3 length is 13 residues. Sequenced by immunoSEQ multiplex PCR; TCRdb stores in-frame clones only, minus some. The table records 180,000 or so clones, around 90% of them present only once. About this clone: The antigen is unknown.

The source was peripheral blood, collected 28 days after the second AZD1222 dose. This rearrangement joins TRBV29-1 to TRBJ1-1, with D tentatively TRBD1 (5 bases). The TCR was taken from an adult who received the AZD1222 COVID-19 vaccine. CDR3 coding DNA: TGCAGCGTTTACAGGAATTTGAACACTGAAGCTTTCTTT. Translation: CSVYRNLNTEAFF.